The 2 T cell receptor beta chains below all came from one sample that was sequenced in a study of type 1 regulatory T cells. These receptors' antigens are unknown. TCRdb re-derived calls from the reads in MiXCR, one entry per CDR3 protein. The sample holds tens of thousands of distinct CDR3 sequences, 10% to 15% seen once. Source material: cultured non-Tr1 T cells, either the whole culture or a sorted T cell fraction (not recorded which). These receptors were taken from a human donor in good health.

By share of the sample, this clonotype is medium-sized. V usage is TRBV5-1 and J usage is TRBJ1-1; 12 positions agree with TRBD1. CDR3 length: 16 amino acids. Unmatched junction bases numbered 4, after V lost 3 bases and J lost 1 base. Germline-derived CDR1 and CDR2 are SGHRS and YFSETQ. The chain's CDR3 is CASSWGQGAENTEAFF. The DNA for the CDR3 is TGCGCCAGCAGCTGGGGACAGGGGGCTGAGAACACTGAAGCTTTCTTT.

For this clonotype: At one end, the junction sequence differs from germline, possibly due to a read error. The genes are TRBV6-1 and TRBJ2-7; 7 bases are a match to TRBD1. CDR3 length equals 14 residues. Germline CDR1 MNHNS, CDR2 SASEGT. Here the CDR3 reads CASSDISRGNEQHF. DNA for the CDR3: TGTGCCAGCAGTGATATATCCAGGGGGAACGAGCAGCACTTC.